Listed below are T cell receptor beta chains from one sample, sequenced in a study of metastatic and nonmetastatic thyroid tumors. TCRdb called clones again from the PCR reads with MiXCR. Here the sample spans 25,000 to 30,000 clones, around 3.5% being singletons. The sequencing sample was made of blood. The source is a male donor with papillary thyroid cancer or a benign thyroid nodule (not recorded which). Some clones in this sample may be carry-over from other donors' samples. The CDR3 runs from the conserved cysteine through the conserved F or W. D genes are given only for firm matches. Clone size is shown for a subset of rows, as once, few, many or a class of expanded clone.

abundance: -
v_gene: TRBV11-2
j_gene: TRBJ1-5
d_gene: -
CDR3aa: CASSGRGSQPQHF
CDR3nt: TGTGCCAGCAGCGGCAGGGGTAGTCAGCCCCAGCATTTT

abundance: -
v_gene: TRBV12-3/TRBV12-4
j_gene: TRBJ2-2
d_gene: -
CDR3aa: CASSPWSYTGELFF
CDR3nt: TGTGCCAGCAGCCCTTGGTCCTACACCGGGGAGCTGTTTTTT

abundance: many
v_gene: TRBV20-1
j_gene: TRBJ2-5
d_gene: TRBD1
CDR3aa: CSACGQGETQYF
CDR3nt: TGCAGTGCTTGCGGACAGGGGGAGACCCAGTACTTC

abundance: few
v_gene: TRBV6-2/TRBV6-3
j_gene: TRBJ1-1
d_gene: -
CDR3aa: CASTKRTDSRRDTEAFF
CDR3nt: TGTGCCAGCACCAAAAGGACGGACAGCAGGAGGGACACTGAAGCTTTCTTT

abundance: -
v_gene: TRBV19
j_gene: TRBJ2-7
d_gene: -
CDR3aa: CASRRGATYEQYF
CDR3nt: TGTGCCAGTAGAAGGGGCGCAACCTACGAGCAGTACTTC

abundance: -
v_gene: TRBV2
j_gene: TRBJ1-5
d_gene: -
CDR3aa: CASSEDVDNQPQHF
CDR3nt: TGTGCCAGCAGTGAAGATGTCGATAATCAGCCCCAGCATTTT

abundance: -
v_gene: TRBV27
j_gene: TRBJ1-4
d_gene: TRBD1
CDR3aa: CASRRQGCGEKLFF
CDR3nt: TGTGCCAGCAGAAGACAGGGATGTGGCGAAAAACTGTTTTTT

abundance: -
v_gene: TRBV3-1
j_gene: TRBJ2-2
d_gene: -
CDR3aa: CASSQKGGHTGELFF
CDR3nt: TGTGCGAGCAGCCAGAAGGGGGGCCATACCGGGGAGCTGTTTTTT

abundance: medium-sized
v_gene: TRBV5-1
j_gene: TRBJ2-7
d_gene: -
CDR3aa: CASSSGDHYEQYF
CDR3nt: TGCGCCAGCAGCTCCGGGGACCACTACGAGCAGTACTTC

abundance: -
v_gene: TRBV5-1
j_gene: TRBJ2-1
d_gene: -
CDR3aa: CASSLASTEPNEQFF
CDR3nt: TGCGCCAGCAGCTTGGCCTCGACAGAACCCAATGAGCAGTTCTTC

abundance: medium-sized
v_gene: TRBV12-3/TRBV12-4
j_gene: TRBJ1-3
d_gene: -
CDR3aa: CASTPGPRSGNTIYF
CDR3nt: TGTGCCAGCACCCCGGGGCCTCGCTCTGGAAACACCATATATTTT

abundance: few
v_gene: TRBV20-1
j_gene: TRBJ2-7
d_gene: -
CDR3aa: CSARSDYEQYF
CDR3nt: TGCAGTGCGAGGTCGGACTACGAGCAGTACTTC

abundance: few
v_gene: TRBV10-1
j_gene: TRBJ2-5
d_gene: -
CDR3aa: CASSDPIEGETQYF
CDR3nt: TGCGCCAGCAGTGACCCCATTGAGGGGGAGACCCAGTACTTC

abundance: medium-sized
v_gene: TRBV19
j_gene: TRBJ1-6
d_gene: -
CDR3aa: CASSRDWGNSPLHF
CDR3nt: TGTGCCAGTAGCAGGGACTGGGGTAATTCACCCCTCCACTTT

abundance: -
v_gene: TRBV6-1
j_gene: TRBJ2-7
d_gene: TRBD1
CDR3aa: CASRGQGNSYEQYF
CDR3nt: TGTGCCAGCCGCGGACAGGGGAATTCCTACGAGCAGTACTTC

abundance: medium-sized
v_gene: TRBV28
j_gene: TRBJ1-5
d_gene: TRBD1
CDR3aa: CASRDSIQPQHF
CDR3nt: TGTGCCAGTCGGGACAGTATACAGCCCCAGCATTTT

abundance: -
v_gene: TRBV11-1
j_gene: TRBJ1-1
d_gene: -
CDR3aa: CANKEASEAFF
CDR3nt: TGTGCCAACAAGGAGGCTTCTGAAGCTTTCTTT

abundance: few
v_gene: TRBV24-1
j_gene: TRBJ2-1
d_gene: TRBD2
CDR3aa: CATSDNGLAGGPLYNEQFF
CDR3nt: TGTGCCACCAGTGACAATGGACTAGCGGGAGGGCCCCTCTACAATGAGCAGTTCTTC

abundance: many
v_gene: TRBV6-5
j_gene: TRBJ1-5
d_gene: -
CDR3aa: CASSYSDNQPQHF
CDR3nt: TGTGCCAGCAGTTACTCAGACAATCAGCCCCAGCATTTT

abundance: few
v_gene: TRBV6-1
j_gene: TRBJ2-7
d_gene: -
CDR3aa: CASTEAGPYAHYF
CDR3nt: TGTGCCAGCACTGAAGCGGGCCCCTACGCGCACTACTTC

abundance: medium-sized
v_gene: TRBV6-1
j_gene: TRBJ2-7
d_gene: -
CDR3aa: CASTETSVSYEQYF
CDR3nt: TGTGCCAGCACCGAAACGTCAGTCTCCTACGAGCAGTACTTC

abundance: -
v_gene: TRBV28
j_gene: TRBJ1-5
d_gene: TRBD1
CDR3aa: CASRPPGGLNQPQHF
CDR3nt: TGTGCCAGCCGCCCGCCAGGGGGACTAAATCAGCCCCAGCATTTT

abundance: -
v_gene: TRBV6-1
j_gene: TRBJ2-7
d_gene: -
CDR3aa: CAIGPYEQYF
CDR3nt: TGTGCCATTGGCCCCTACGAGCAGTACTTC

abundance: medium-sized
v_gene: TRBV2
j_gene: TRBJ1-3
d_gene: -
CDR3aa: CASSEFPGNTIYF
CDR3nt: TGTGCCAGCAGTGAATTCCCGGGAAACACCATATATTTT

abundance: many
v_gene: TRBV20-1
j_gene: TRBJ2-7
d_gene: TRBD2
CDR3aa: CSALEISGGSSYEQYF
CDR3nt: TGCAGTGCCCTAGAAATAAGCGGGGGGAGCTCCTACGAGCAGTACTTC

abundance: few
v_gene: TRBV6-1
j_gene: TRBJ2-7
d_gene: TRBD2
CDR3aa: CASMWGLAGKYEQYF
CDR3nt: TGTGCCAGCATGTGGGGACTAGCGGGAAAGTACGAGCAGTACTTC

abundance: many
v_gene: TRBV18
j_gene: TRBJ2-6
d_gene: -
CDR3aa: CASSPLTPTGANVLTF
CDR3nt: TGTGCCAGCTCACCATTGACACCGACTGGGGCCAACGTCCTGACTTTC

abundance: few
v_gene: TRBV6-1
j_gene: TRBJ2-7
d_gene: -
CDR3aa: CASSEGSLSSYEQYF
CDR3nt: TGTGCCAGCAGTGAGGGCAGTCTTAGTTCCTACGAGCAGTACTTC

abundance: few
v_gene: TRBV20-1
j_gene: TRBJ1-1
d_gene: TRBD1
CDR3aa: CSTKQGADTEAFF
CDR3nt: TGCAGTACGAAACAGGGGGCAGACACTGAAGCTTTCTTT

abundance: few
v_gene: TRBV19
j_gene: TRBJ1-1
d_gene: -
CDR3aa: CASSILLGDGTEAFF
CDR3nt: TGTGCCAGTAGTATACTATTAGGTGACGGCACTGAAGCTTTCTTT

abundance: many
v_gene: TRBV5-1
j_gene: TRBJ2-6
d_gene: TRBD2
CDR3aa: CASSWAGDGANVLTF
CDR3nt: TGCGCCAGCAGCTGGGCGGGGGACGGGGCCAACGTCCTGACTTTC

abundance: medium-sized
v_gene: TRBV19
j_gene: TRBJ1-1
d_gene: -
CDR3aa: CASSIAGGAEAFF
CDR3nt: TGTGCCAGTAGTATAGCGGGAGGGGCTGAAGCTTTCTTT

abundance: few
v_gene: TRBV19
j_gene: TRBJ1-2
d_gene: TRBD1
CDR3aa: CASSAGTGNYGYTF
CDR3nt: TGTGCCAGTAGTGCCGGGACAGGGAATTATGGCTACACCTTC

abundance: many
v_gene: TRBV20-1
j_gene: TRBJ2-1
d_gene: TRBD2
CDR3aa: CSATPSGPYNEQFF
CDR3nt: TGCAGTGCTACCCCTAGCGGGCCGTACAATGAGCAGTTCTTC

abundance: few
v_gene: TRBV24-1
j_gene: TRBJ1-5
d_gene: -
CDR3aa: CATSGPGNNQPQHF
CDR3nt: TGTGCCACCAGCGGGCCAGGGAACAATCAGCCCCAGCATTTT

abundance: many
v_gene: TRBV2
j_gene: TRBJ2-5
d_gene: -
CDR3aa: CASNRAQETQYF
CDR3nt: TGTGCCAGCAACCGGGCCCAAGAGACCCAGTACTTC

abundance: few
v_gene: TRBV27
j_gene: TRBJ2-7
d_gene: TRBD1
CDR3aa: CASSLMGQTYEQYF
CDR3nt: TGTGCCAGCAGTTTGATGGGACAGACCTACGAGCAGTACTTC

abundance: many
v_gene: TRBV10-3
j_gene: TRBJ2-7
d_gene: TRBD2
CDR3aa: CAISVKREGYEQYF
CDR3nt: TGTGCCATCAGTGTTAAGCGGGAGGGCTACGAGCAGTACTTC

abundance: few
v_gene: TRBV28
j_gene: TRBJ2-7
d_gene: TRBD2
CDR3aa: CASSETRVTSGDSSYEQYF
CDR3nt: TGTGCCAGCAGTGAAACTCGGGTGACTAGCGGGGATAGCTCCTACGAGCAGTACTTC

abundance: few
v_gene: TRBV5-1
j_gene: TRBJ2-1
d_gene: -
CDR3aa: CASSLLPGLDTYNEQFF
CDR3nt: TGCGCCAGCAGCCTATTACCCGGGCTAGACACCTACAATGAGCAGTTCTTC

abundance: few
v_gene: TRBV30
j_gene: TRBJ1-5
d_gene: TRBD1
CDR3aa: CAWSSLGTASNQPQHF
CDR3nt: TGTGCCTGGAGTTCTCTAGGGACAGCTAGCAATCAGCCCCAGCATTTT

abundance: many
v_gene: TRBV7-6
j_gene: TRBJ1-1
d_gene: -
CDR3aa: CASSLATRWNTEAFF
CDR3nt: TGTGCCAGCAGCTTAGCAACAAGGTGGAACACTGAAGCTTTCTTT

abundance: -
v_gene: TRBV5-1
j_gene: TRBJ2-3
d_gene: TRBD1
CDR3aa: CASSRDRVTDTQYF
CDR3nt: TGCGCCAGCAGTCGGGACAGGGTAACAGATACGCAGTATTTT

abundance: medium-sized
v_gene: TRBV6-1
j_gene: TRBJ1-1
d_gene: TRBD1
CDR3aa: CASSRQGQNTEAFF
CDR3nt: TGTGCCAGCAGCCGACAGGGTCAGAACACTGAAGCTTTCTTT

abundance: -
v_gene: TRBV11-2
j_gene: TRBJ2-1
d_gene: -
CDR3aa: CASSLIPGGEQFF
CDR3nt: TGTGCCAGCAGCTTAATACCCGGCGGGGAGCAGTTCTTC

abundance: -
v_gene: TRBV30
j_gene: TRBJ2-7
d_gene: TRBD1
CDR3aa: CAWTGTGGGREQYF
CDR3nt: TGTGCCTGGACCGGGACAGGGGGCGGCCGGGAGCAGTACTTC

abundance: few
v_gene: TRBV6-9
j_gene: TRBJ2-7
d_gene: -
CDR3aa: CASSNRVSYEQYF
CDR3nt: TGTGCCAGCAGTAATCGGGTCTCCTACGAGCAGTACTTC

abundance: -
v_gene: TRBV20-1
j_gene: TRBJ1-2
d_gene: TRBD1
CDR3aa: CSAPDRANYGYTF
CDR3nt: TGCAGTGCCCCTGACAGGGCAAACTATGGCTACACCTTC

abundance: -
v_gene: TRBV12-3/TRBV12-4
j_gene: TRBJ2-1
d_gene: -
CDR3aa: CASTKPYNEQLF
CDR3nt: TGTGCCAGCACTAAACCCTACAATGAGCAGTTGTTC

abundance: -
v_gene: TRBV12-3/TRBV12-4
j_gene: TRBJ2-1
d_gene: -
CDR3aa: CASSLESSGGYNEQFF
CDR3nt: TGTGCCAGCAGTTTAGAGTCGAGTGGGGGCTACAATGAGCAGTTCTTC

abundance: medium-sized
v_gene: TRBV20-1
j_gene: TRBJ2-2
d_gene: TRBD2
CDR3aa: CSARLAGGSGELFF
CDR3nt: TGCAGTGCTAGACTAGCGGGAGGGTCCGGGGAGCTGTTTTTT

abundance: -
v_gene: TRBV19
j_gene: TRBJ2-6
d_gene: -
CDR3aa: CASRKSPGSGANVLTF
CDR3nt: TGTGCCAGTAGAAAGTCCCCCGGGTCTGGGGCCAACGTCCTGACTTTC

abundance: many
v_gene: TRBV7-2
j_gene: TRBJ2-3
d_gene: -
CDR3aa: CASKVQEYTDTQYF
CDR3nt: TGTGCCAGCAAGGTACAGGAGTACACAGATACGCAGTATTTT

abundance: many
v_gene: TRBV7-9
j_gene: TRBJ2-1
d_gene: -
CDR3aa: CAGTWGEEYNEQFF
CDR3nt: TGTGCTGGGACTTGGGGGGAGGAGTATAATGAGCAGTTCTTC

abundance: many
v_gene: TRBV7-2
j_gene: TRBJ2-7
d_gene: -
CDR3aa: CASSSRDFSYEQYF
CDR3nt: TGTGCCAGCAGCTCTCGGGACTTCTCCTACGAGCAGTACTTC